Sequencing of this TCR beta chain was carried out in a study of cytomegalovirus exposure and HLA in healthy donors (TCRdb year 2017). Context from the whole study: In an earlier analysis of roughly 500 of the donors, roughly 300 Gb of sequence data and 117 million unique TCR beta sequences from roughly 180 million T cells were reported. An early release covering roughly 580 HLA-typed donors comprised roughly 300 gigabases of sequencing data and 85 million or so unique TCR sequences. Of the roughly 400 genotyped donors, roughly 76% were placed in the genetic ancestry cluster associated with self-reported Caucasian donors. The aim of the study was to test whether cataloging public T cell receptors could identify signatures of past pathogen exposure. The study profiled the T cell repertoires of 500 to 800 subjects by immunosequencing and related them to cytomegalovirus serostatus. In addition to the first cohort of 666 subjects, a separate validation cohort of approximately 120 different subjects was used. To predict cytomegalovirus infection status, the study brought together high-throughput TCR immunosequencing, statistical association of individual TCRs with disease status, and machine learning. To study patterns of TCR occurrence, a later analysis re-analyzed previously published TCR beta repertoires from hundreds of donors and added high-resolution HLA genotyping. In the later analysis, no new phenotypic data were used to find candidate immune exposures; instead, reliance was placed on TCR beta sequences and their occurrence across donors. To decide whether each TCR beta V gene segment behaved as functional or pseudogenic, an earlier analysis of some 600 of the donors relied on high-throughput TCR beta sequencing. Donor age, sex, ethnicity and CMV serostatus were compiled together with the repertoire data. A later genetic analysis used genome-wide SNP genotypes for about 55% of the 666 donors, treating that subset as a discovery cohort. Every discovery cohort repertoire had been produced on one sequencing platform. Class I and class II HLA loci were covered by the typing at four-digit resolution. The number of donors typed differed by locus, with about 620-630 for A, B, C, DRB1 and DQB1, over 500 for DQA1, 600 to 610 for DPA1, and approximately 470 for DPB1. Because of strong linkage in the cohort, roughly 5 DR-DQ haplotypes were treated as single units for association and clustering. Among roughly 370 genotyped donors of the cohort, an average of about 240,000 unique TCR beta nucleotide sequences were sequenced per donor, approximately 20% of them non-productive.

The CDR3 measures 19 amino acids from cysteine to phenylalanine. The CDR3 DNA has 57 bases and is translated from base 1. Taken from the germline V gene (reference sequence), the CDR1 and CDR2 loops are LNHNV and YYDKDF. The trim is 0 bases for V and 6 bases for J, with a gap of 23 bases between the germline ends. Library generation was performed with the immunoSEQ multiplex PCR assay. For the multiplex PCR, a mixture combining 60 forward primers for TCR Vbeta segments and 13 reverse primers for TCR Jbeta segments was used. The CDR3 region of rearranged TCR beta genes was amplified from genomic DNA by a multiplex PCR assay. Amplified TCR beta libraries were sequenced as 87-base-pair reads on the Illumina HiSeq System. In the paper's pipeline: A later analysis counted some 74 million unique TCR beta chains across the 550 to 800 repertoires, and around 9.9 million of these chains were shared by at least two donors. Raw reads were error-corrected and collapsed into unique sequences with a nearest-neighbor algorithm that merged closely related sequences to remove PCR and sequencing errors. To assign V, D and J gene segments, CDR3 sequences were aligned to IMGT reference sequences. For a sequence to be retained, a match of at least six nucleotides was required to both a V gene segment and a J gene segment. Rearrangements were called productive when the CDR3 lacked stop codons and stayed in frame with V and J; all others were non-productive. CDR3 was defined according to IMGT convention as the region running from the second conserved V-encoded cysteine to the conserved J-encoded phenylalanine. The earlier analysis of 587 of the donors excluded sequences that lacked an unambiguous match to a single V gene segment. An earlier analysis of several hundred of the donors classified V segments as functional when productive rearrangements were above 56.7% and as segregating when the standard deviation between donors was above 5%. A statistical classification framework was developed to diagnose cytomegalovirus status using the catalog of TCR beta chain sequences. A later analysis assigned V and J genes by comparing TCR nucleotide sequences with IMGT/GENE-DB human TR gene sequences. A later analysis assigned CDR3 sequences and most-parsimonious VDJ recombination scenarios with the TCRdist pipeline. In a later analysis, each TCR beta chain was defined by its CDR3 amino acid sequence together with its V-gene family, and reads without a unique V-gene family were excluded. A later analysis removed 592 highly shared, low-generation-probability nucleotide sequences to deal with suspected cross-contamination and a sequencing artifact. In a later analysis, a clonal expansion index was calculated for each public chain from normalized within-repertoire ranks of inferred template counts. In a later analysis, generation probabilities were computed with a VDJ recombination model fitted to out-of-frame rearrangements, and the resulting probabilities were checked against IGoR. In a later analysis, TCR-TCR, TCR-HLA and TCR-CMV co-occurrence was scored with hypergeometric tests, and a repertoire-size bias correction was applied to TCR pairs. To estimate false discovery rates, a later analysis permuted the HLA or CMV assignments 20 times. In a later analysis, co-occurring TCRs were grouped using DBSCAN, with TCRdist sequence similarity added in when clustering inside HLA-allele-positive subsets. Repertoires with fewer than 30,000 or more than 120,000 public chains were left out of co-occurrence clustering, as were about five repertoires with anomalous nucleotide sharing. Held by TCRdb, this immuneACCESS table contains in-frame sequences only and omits some clones. Under half of the omission traces to an unresolved V gene where checked; the cause of the rest is unknown. V, J and clone size are those of that table, while D and trimming were read from the DNA. This sample has about 120,000 clones in its table, and just under 75% of those were observed once. The biggest ten clones account for approximately 1.9% of the sample.

Comments on this clone: Which antigen it targets is not known. The sample holds no much larger clone one base away, and base qualities are not on file.

Paper-wide results and their limitations: In an earlier analysis of around 600 of the donors, most TCR beta V segments were observed in productive rearrangements about 87% or about 30% of the time, broadly matching IMGT annotations. A later analysis found that most CMV-associated TCR beta chains appeared HLA-restricted, with HLA associations seemingly driven largely by CMV exposure. A group of highly shared sequence variants was considered likely to be a technical artifact of the sequencing pipeline. Correlated functional status among segregating V segments might be attributable to linkage disequilibrium, but an unknown experimental factor could not be ruled out. While some public TCRs were present in many individuals, most TCR sequences turned up only very rarely across donors. In both the original and validation cohorts, the classifier was reported to diagnose cytomegalovirus status with high specificity and sensitivity. According to a later analysis, parvovirus B19, influenza, CMV and Epstein-Barr virus appeared linked to several top co-occurrence clusters. Roughly uniform sequencing depth across donors was assumed in presence/absence analyses, although this assumption may not hold. A later genetic analysis associated a missense DCLRE1C variant with V-gene and J-gene trimming of TCR beta chains, and an independent cohort replicated the association. The cohort was sequenced for TCR beta chains only, and without alpha or paired-chain data the features that could be detected were limited. In a later analysis, HLA-associated TCR beta chains showed more clonal expansion and lower generation probabilities than non-associated chains that were equally common. Specific HLA alleles were associated with 15,000 to 20,000 TCR beta sequences at a false discovery rate of 0.05 in a later analysis. Assigning TCR associations to individual alleles was difficult when HLA alleles, especially DR and DQ, strongly co-occurred. Because some donors lacked HLA typing at each locus, the association tests relied only on the typed subset. Because counts were too low, approximately 18 rarely observed V segments, including chromosome 9 orphons, were excluded from the earlier analysis of several hundred of the donors. Some IMGT-functional V segments, including TRBV6-2 and TRBV6-3, could not be distinguished by the 87-base-pair reads and were therefore excluded. For the cohort, immune exposure information was limited to CMV serostatus. According to a later genetic analysis, donors in an Asian-associated ancestry cluster had fewer N-insertions in productive TCRs than the approximately 630-donor mean. In the study, 164 TCR beta chains were listed as associated with cytomegalovirus. In a later analysis, TCR association rates were found to vary across HLA loci, with the most associated TCRs seen for DRB1 alleles and the fewest for HLA-C alleles. A further reported finding was that TCR beta sequences accurately predicted the HLA-A and HLA-B alleles for most subjects in the first cohort. The authors suggested that the approach could potentially be extended to other disease states and immunological phenotypes. In vitro tests confirmed that three of the cytomegalovirus-associated TCR beta chains recognize cytomegalovirus antigens.

In total, 666 healthy bone marrow donors made up the cohort. Cohort members were all nominally healthy when sampled, although unrecorded immune exposures were likely present. Of the 666 cohort members, roughly 290 had a positive CMV serostatus and 350 to 450 had a negative one, while no CMV serostatus was recorded for the donor. Every donor gave a peripheral blood sample, and the peripheral blood mononuclear cells from that sample were used for TCR beta sequencing. Genomic DNA extraction from the blood cell samples was performed with the Qiagen DNeasy Blood Extraction Kit. The receptor was derived from a human donor in good health. Sequenced input: PBMCs. The V gene is TRBV15 and the J gene is TRBJ2-2; a tentative D call is TRBD2 (7 bases match). At the DNA level, the sequence is TGTGCCACCAGCAGAGATAGGGTGTCCGGGGGGCGCGGTTCCGGGGAGCTGTTTTTT. Its protein is CATSRDRVSGGRGSGELFF.